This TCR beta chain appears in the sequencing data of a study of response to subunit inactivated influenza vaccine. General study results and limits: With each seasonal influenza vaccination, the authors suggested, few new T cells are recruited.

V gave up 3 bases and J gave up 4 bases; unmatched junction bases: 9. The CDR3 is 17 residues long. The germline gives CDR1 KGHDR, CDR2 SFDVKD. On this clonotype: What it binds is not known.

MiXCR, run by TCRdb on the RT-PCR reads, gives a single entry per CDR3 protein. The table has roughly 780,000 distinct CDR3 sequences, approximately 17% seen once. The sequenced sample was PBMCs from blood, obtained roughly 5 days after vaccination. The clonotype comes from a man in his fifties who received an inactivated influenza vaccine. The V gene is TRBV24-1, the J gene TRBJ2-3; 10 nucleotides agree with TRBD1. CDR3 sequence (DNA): TGTGCCACCAGTGATAACCCGGGACAGGGGAGTTCAGATACGCAGTATTTT. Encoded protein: CATSDNPGQGSSDTQYF.